This T cell receptor (beta chain) originates from a study of blood T cell repertoires in COVID-19. The assay was immunoSEQ multiplex PCR, and TCRdb's table has in-frame clones only and misses some. The table shows tens of thousands of clones, with about 80% occurring only once. The germline V gene has CDR1 SGHRS and CDR2 YFSETQ. The CDR3 sequence is 16 residues long. V dropped 4 bases and J dropped 9; count of bases not matched to a gene: 16. The count of this clone is one. This sequence was found in a woman older than 75 with acute or convalescent COVID-19. The sample consisted of peripheral blood. This chain uses TRBV5-1 with TRBJ2-1, with 7 positions matching TRBD1. DNA of the CDR3: TGCGCCAGCAGCCCCACCGGGACAGTGTCATGGGGTGAGCAGTTCTTC. As protein: CASSPTGTVSWGEQFF.